The source of this T cell receptor beta chain is a study of blood T cell repertoires in COVID-19. At the level of the study: Both acute and convalescent COVID-19 samples were obtained from the United States, Italy and Spain.

Enrolment of Seattle patients took place during active infection, and they were followed longitudinally. In this sample, this clone turned up once. Sequencing was performed with immunoSEQ multiplex PCR; in TCRdb, only in-frame clones are kept and a portion is missing. This sample has about 280,000 clones, with roughly 86% found just once. Trimming at V came to 1 base and at J to 4 bases, leaving 8 bases not matched to a gene. CDR3 size: 16 residues. CDR1 SGHNT and CDR2 YYREEE come from the germline V gene (reference sequence). This chain links TRBV5-4 with TRBJ2-7, with 10 nucleotides matching TRBD1. The source of this sequence is a woman between 25 and 40 years old with COVID-19, enrolled during active disease. The source material was peripheral blood. The CDR3 DNA follows: TGTGCCAGCAGCTTGAAGGACAGGGGGTCCTTGTACGAGCAGTACTTC. Encoded protein: CASSLKDRGSLYEQYF.